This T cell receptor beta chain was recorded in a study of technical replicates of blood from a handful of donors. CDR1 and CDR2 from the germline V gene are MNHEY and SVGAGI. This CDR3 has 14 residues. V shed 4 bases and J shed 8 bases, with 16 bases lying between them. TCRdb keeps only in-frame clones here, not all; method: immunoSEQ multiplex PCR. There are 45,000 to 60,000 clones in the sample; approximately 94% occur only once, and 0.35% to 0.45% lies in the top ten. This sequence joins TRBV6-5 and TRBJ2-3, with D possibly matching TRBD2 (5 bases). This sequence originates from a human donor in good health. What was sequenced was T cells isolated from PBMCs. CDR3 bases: TGTGCCAGCAGTTCCGCTGAGGGATTGGCTACGCAGTATTTT. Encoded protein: CASSSAEGLATQYF.